Following are 20 T cell receptor beta chains from one sample sequenced in a study of blood T cell repertoires in COVID-19. Libraries were prepared by immunoSEQ multiplex PCR; TCRdb keeps only in-frame clonotypes and omits some of them. Of almost 250,000 clones listed, about 83% are singletons. The sample was peripheral blood. These receptors came from a woman aged 80 or older with COVID-19, enrolled during active disease.

The chain couples TRBV5-1 to TRBJ2-5, with 11 bases fitting TRBD2. This CDR3 spans 15 amino acids. V gave up 7 bases and J gave up 2 bases; unmatched junction bases: 7. The germline gives CDR1 SGHRS, CDR2 YFSETQ. The CDR3 coding sequence is TGCGCCAGCTCCGGGACTAGCGGAGTACAAGAGACCCAGTACTTC. Its protein is CASSGTSGVQETQYF.

The rearrangement uses TRBV7-2 and TRBJ2-1, with 12 bases lining up with TRBD1. V trimming: 3 bases; J trimming: 8 bases; junction bases outside the gene matches: 5. The CDR3 spans 15 residues. Germline V CDR1 and CDR2: SGHTA, FQGNSA. This CDR3 reads CASSLGTGGQYEQFF. CDR3 DNA sequence: TGTGCCAGCAGCTTGGGGACAGGGGGCCAGTATGAGCAGTTCTTC.

The chain joins TRBV28 to TRBJ1-1, with D possibly matching TRBD1 (5 bases). This CDR3 is 13 amino acids long. Germline CDR1 is MDHEN and CDR2 is SYDVKM. V shed 6 bases and J shed 10 bases, with 18 bases lying between them. The CDR3 protein is CASRTTARVGAFF. The CDR3, as DNA: TGTGCCAGCAGAACGACAGCTAGGGTAGGAGCTTTCTTT. Drawing the rest from reference TRBV28 and TRBJ1-1, the complete variable domain is DVKVTQSSRYLVKRTGEKVFLECVQDMDHENMFWYRQDPGLGLRLIYFSYDVKMKEKGDIPEGYSVSREKKERFSLILESASTNQTSMYLCASRTTARVGAFFGQGTRLTVV.

This chain joins TRBV5-6 and TRBJ1-1; 7 bases match TRBD1. Germline V gene sequence: CDR1 SGHDT, CDR2 YYEEEE. The CDR3 is 14 amino acids. V was clipped by 4 bases and J by 1 base; unmatched bases: 4. CDR3 amino acids: CASSLPGGNTEAFF. DNA for the CDR3: TGTGCCAGCAGCCTGCCAGGGGGGAACACTGAAGCTTTCTTT.

V gene TRBV11-3 combines with J gene TRBJ2-5; 10 nucleotides line up with TRBD1. The length of the CDR3 is 14 residues. Unmatched junction bases numbered 4, after V lost 5 bases and J lost 4 bases. CDR1 and CDR2 from the germline V gene are SGHNT and YENEEA. The chain's CDR3 is CASSRTGGRETQYF. As DNA, the CDR3 is TGTGCCAGCAGCCGGACAGGGGGTCGAGAGACCCAGTACTTC. Looking up the rest from reference TRBV11-3 and TRBJ2-5 gives the full variable domain: EAGVVQSPRYKIIEKKQPVAFWCNPISGHNTLYWYLQNLGQGPELLIRYENEEAVDDSQLPKDRFSAERLKGVDSTLKIQPAELGDSAVYLCASSRTGGRETQYFGPGTRLLVL.

Comment on this clone: In the same sample, other DNA sequences code for this CDR3. The J gene is TRBJ1-3, the V gene TRBV6-5; 9 bases fit TRBD1. The CDR3 is 15 residues long. Germline trimming cut 6 bases from V and 4 bases from J; bases unmatched to any gene: 7. Germline loops: CDR1 MNHEY, CDR2 SVGAGI. The CDR3 loop is CASRQDRGSGNTIYF. CDR3 sequence (DNA): TGTGCCAGCAGACAGGACAGGGGTTCAGGAAACACCATATATTTT.

This chain links TRBV3-1 (or the pseudogene TRBV3-2) with TRBJ2-7; 8 nucleotides align to TRBD1. V gave up 2 bases and J gave up 3 bases; unmatched junction bases: 6. The V gene's germline CDR1 is LGHDT and CDR2 YNNKEL (reference sequence). CDR3 size: 15 residues. The CDR3 nucleotides are TGTGCCAGCAGCCAACAACTGGGACAGGACTACGAGCAGTACTTC. This sequence encodes CASSQQLGQDYEQYF.

The rearrangement joins TRBV28 to TRBJ2-7, with TRBD2 identical over 9 bases. Germline V gene lookup returns CDR1 MDHEN and CDR2 SYDVKM. The CDR3 is 13 residues long. Germline trimming cut 6 bases from V and 5 bases from J; bases unmatched to any gene: 5. CDR3 sequence: CASRGGGEHEQYF. CDR3 sequence (DNA): TGTGCCAGCAGAGGCGGGGGGGAGCACGAGCAGTACTTC.

This clone was observed a handful of times. The V gene is TRBV20-1, the J gene TRBJ2-7; D not certain. The CDR3 runs 11 residues. The germline gives CDR1 DFQATT, CDR2 SNEGSKA (reference sequence). Between the trimmed V and J ends, which lost 3 bases and 5 bases, there was a span of 8 bases. This chain's CDR3 is CSASGLDEQYF. The CDR3 DNA follows: TGCAGTGCTAGTGGGCTGGACGAGCAGTACTTC.

The genes are TRBV2 and TRBJ1-5; 8 positions agree with TRBD1. V was pared by 6 bases and J by 0 bases, with 4 bases of the junction left unmatched. The germline CDR1 and CDR2 sequences are SNHLY and FYNNEI. This CDR3 has 15 amino acids. This CDR3 reads CASSEQGGSNQPQHF. CDR3 sequence (DNA): TGTGCCAGCAGCGAACAGGGGGGTAGCAATCAGCCCCAGCATTTT.

The gene calls are TRBV3-1 (or the pseudogene TRBV3-2) and TRBJ2-6, with no clear D. V was clipped by 3 bases and J by 0 bases, with 9 bases between them. The CDR3 length is 16 residues. Germline CDR1 reads LGHDT; CDR2 reads YNNKEL (reference sequence). The CDR3 region is CASSHGRPSGANVLTF. The CDR3 nucleotides are TGTGCCAGCAGCCACGGCAGGCCCTCTGGGGCCAACGTCCTGACTTTC.

V gene TRBV5-1 combines with J gene TRBJ1-1; 7 bases line up with TRBD1. The CDR3 runs 14 residues. The germline CDR1 and CDR2 sequences are SGHRS and YFSETQ. Trimming removed 5 bases from V and 2 bases from J; junction bases left unmatched: 6. CDR3 sequence reads: CASSRDSFNTEAFF. In DNA form, the CDR3 reads TGCGCCAGCAGTCGGGACAGCTTTAACACTGAAGCTTTCTTT.

The chain combines TRBV19 with TRBJ1-1; a possible D gene is TRBD1 (5 bases). V lost 8 bases and J lost 4, with 20 bases in between. The CDR3 totals 15 residues. In germline, CDR1 is LNHDA, CDR2 SQIVND (reference sequence). CDR3 amino acids: CASEWGGSVRTEAFF. CDR3 coding DNA: TGTGCCAGTGAGTGGGGGGGTAGTGTTCGCACTGAAGCTTTCTTT.

The chain uses TRBV5-1 and TRBJ1-1; possible D gene TRBD1, 6 bases. The CDR3 is 15 residues long. Germline CDR1 is SGHRS and CDR2 is YFSETQ. Trimming pared 2 bases from V and 0 bases from J, leaving 11 bases between. In DNA, the CDR3 is TGCGCCAGCAGCTTCGGGGCAGGGGTGAACACTGAAGCTTTCTTT. Protein sequence: CASSFGAGVNTEAFF.

This chain connects TRBV6-2 or TRBV6-3 to TRBJ2-4; the D is unclear. The CDR3 totals 12 residues. V lost 3 bases to trimming and J lost 5 bases, with 5 bases between them. Germline assignment: CDR1 MNHEY and CDR2 SVGEGT. The CDR3 reads CASSYPENIQYF. DNA of the CDR3: TGTGCCAGCAGTTATCCGGAAAACATTCAGTACTTC.

The rearrangement uses TRBV10-3 and TRBJ1-6; tentatively, D is TRBD1 (5 bases). Germline-derived CDR1 and CDR2 are ENHRY and SYGVKD. The CDR3 contains 13 residues. V lost 3 bases, J lost 7 bases, and 7 bases lay in between. CDR3 DNA sequence: TGTGCCATCAGTGAACAGGAGAATTCACCCCTCCACTTT. This encodes CAISEQENSPLHF.

In DNA, the CDR3 is TGTGCCAGCAGCCGAGGACAGGGTTTTCAGCCCCAGCATTTT. Translated: CASSRGQGFQPQHF. This chain joins TRBV6-2 or TRBV6-3 and TRBJ1-5, with 8 bases that match TRBD1. Germline V lookup: CDR1 MNHEY, CDR2 SVGEGT. After removal of 6 bases from V and 6 bases from J, the junction contained 7 bases not matched to a gene. The CDR3 is 14 residues long.

This chain connects TRBV10-3 to TRBJ1-4; D might be TRBD1 (5 bases). The CDR3 length is 13 residues. The germline V and J ends were trimmed by 6 bases and 7 bases, with 12 bases remaining between them. From germline, CDR1 is ENHRY and CDR2 SYGVKD. The CDR3 here is CAIRPQGGEKLFF. CDR3 DNA sequence: TGTGCCATCAGACCGCAGGGAGGTGAAAAACTGTTTTTT.

The chain is built from TRBV2 and TRBJ1-1; D is ambiguous. Germline V gene data show CDR1 as SNHLY and CDR2 as FYNNEI. The CDR3 is 15 amino acids. Trimming cost V 2 bases and J 1 base, with 11 bases left between them. CDR3 residues: CASSELGGGNTEAFF. The DNA of the CDR3 is TGTGCCAGCAGTGAATTGGGTGGCGGGAACACTGAAGCTTTCTTT.

This clone was seen more than once but under ten times. The J gene is TRBJ1-2, the V gene TRBV7-9, with 7 nucleotides matching TRBD1. V shed 0 bases and J 7 bases; nucleotides not matched to a gene: 8. Germline lookup yields CDR1 SEHNR and CDR2 FQNEAQ (reference sequence). This CDR3 is built from 15 residues. This chain's CDR3 is CASSLADGQGGGYTF. CDR3 sequence (DNA): TGTGCCAGCAGCTTAGCTGACGGGCAGGGGGGTGGCTACACCTTC.